A selection of T cell receptor beta chains follows, all from one sample in a study of T cell responses to AZD1222 COVID-19 vaccine. The data were produced by immunoSEQ multiplex PCR, yet TCRdb's version contains in-frame clones alone and is incomplete. The table shows over 95,000 clones, with approximately 90% occurring only once. The starting material was peripheral blood, obtained on day 0 of AZD1222 vaccination. These receptors all come from an adult in good health. CDR3s include the opening cysteine and the closing phenylalanine or tryptophan. Fields, in order: J gene, clone size, D gene, V gene, CDR3 DNA, CDR3 protein. D genes are given only for firm matches. Some rows mark clone size as missing; the rest say once, few, many or name a class of expanded clone.

>TRBJ1-1|-|TRBD1|TRBV15
TGTGCCACCAGCAGAGATCCCCCCGACAGGGAGAACACTGAAGCTTTCTTT
CATSRDPPDRENTEAFF
>TRBJ1-5|-|-|TRBV18
TGTGCCAGCTCACCTTCTGGACCCCCCCAGCCCCAGCATTTT
CASSPSGPPQPQHF
>TRBJ1-1|-|-|TRBV28
TGTGCCAGCAGTTTACCCCGGCCCCCTGAAGCTTTCTTT
CASSLPRPPEAFF
>TRBJ1-5|-|-|TRBV7-9
TGTGCCAGCAGCTCGGACGTGGGGACCCGGGGCAATCAGCCCCAGCATTTT
CASSSDVGTRGNQPQHF
>TRBJ2-2|-|-|TRBV6-5
TGTGCCAGCGCCCCCGAGCGGAGCACCGGGGAGCTGTTTTTT
CASAPERSTGELFF
>TRBJ2-7|-|-|TRBV5-1
TGCGCCAGCAGCTTGGACGGGTACTACGAGCAGTACTTC
CASSLDGYYEQYF
>TRBJ1-1|-|-|TRBV5-1
TGCGCCAGCAGCCCCTCACAGGGAAGCACTGAAGCTTTCTTT
CASSPSQGSTEAFF
>TRBJ2-5|-|-|TRBV29-1
TGCAGCGTTGGACAGTCCGAGGGGACCCAGTACTTC
CSVGQSEGTQYF
>TRBJ1-6|-|-|TRBV5-4
TGTGCCAGCAGCACATCAATCAACCCTCCCTATAATTCACCCCTCCACTTT
CASSTSINPPYNSPLHF
>TRBJ1-1|-|-|TRBV6-5
TGTGCCAGCCTGGGACGGTTGAACACTGAAGCTTTCTTT
CASLGRLNTEAFF
>TRBJ2-3|-|TRBD2|TRBV4-3
TGCGCCAGCAGCCAGACTAGCGGTTTTAGCACAGATACGCAGTATTTT
CASSQTSGFSTDTQYF
>TRBJ1-5|once|-|TRBV4-2
TGTGCCAGCAGCCAAGTTTTCAGAGACCAAGTGCCCCAGCATTTT
CASSQVFRDQVPQHF
>TRBJ1-1|-|-|TRBV13
TGTGCCAGCAGCTCCTGGACGGCCCCGAACACTGAAGCTTTCTTT
CASSSWTAPNTEAFF
>TRBJ1-1|once|-|TRBV6-6
TGTGCCAGCAGTTACTCGACACGCACTGAAGCTTTCTTT
CASSYSTRTEAFF
>TRBJ2-7|-|TRBD1|TRBV10-3
TGTGCCATCAAACAGGGGAAGGGCCACGAGCAGTACTTC
CAIKQGKGHEQYF
>TRBJ2-5|once|TRBD1|TRBV7-9
TGTGCCAGCAGCCCCCGGACAGGCTCGCAGGAGACCCAGTACTTC
CASSPRTGSQETQYF
>TRBJ1-2|-|-|TRBV4-3
TGCGCCAGCAGCCAAGATTTTGGGGGAATCGCGGGTTATGGCTACACCTTC
CASSQDFGGIAGYGYTF
>TRBJ1-1|-|-|TRBV20-1
TGCAGGGGGGACCGCGTCGAAGCTTTCTTT
CRGDRVEAFF
>TRBJ1-1|-|-|TRBV14
TGTGCCAGCAGCCGGCACAGCAGGAACACTGAAGCTTTCTTT
CASSRHSRNTEAFF
>TRBJ2-7|-|TRBD1|TRBV6-5
TGTGCCAGCAGTACCCCCAGGACAGGGGAATACGAGCAGTACTTC
CASSTPRTGEYEQYF
>TRBJ1-4|-|-|TRBV30
TGTGCCTGGAGTATATCTGATCTTGAAAAACTGTTTTTT
CAWSISDLEKLFF
>TRBJ2-5|-|TRBD1|TRBV29-1
TGCAGCGTTGTCCCGCGGGGACAGGGGGGGACGCAAGAGACCCAGTACTTC
CSVVPRGQGGTQETQYF
>TRBJ2-7|-|-|TRBV7-2
TGTGCCAGCAGCTTAGGACTAGTTGGCGAGCAGTACTTC
CASSLGLVGEQYF
>TRBJ2-7|-|TRBD1|TRBV6-2/TRBV6-3
TGTGCCAGCAGTTACTCTGGGACAGGGACAACCTACGAGCAGTACTTC
CASSYSGTGTTYEQYF
>TRBJ1-2|-|-|TRBV5-1
TGCGCCAGCAGCTTGGGACAGACTTCCTATGGCTACACCTTC
CASSLGQTSYGYTF
>TRBJ1-2|-|TRBD1|TRBV2
TGTGCCAGCATTCCCGGACAGGGCCTTGGCTACACCTTC
CASIPGQGLGYTF
>TRBJ2-7|-|TRBD1|TRBV7-8
TGTGCCAGCAGCCTCCTTTCCGGGACAGGGGCCGGGGAGCAGTACTTC
CASSLLSGTGAGEQYF
>TRBJ2-1|-|TRBD2|TRBV7-3
TGTGCCAGCAGCTTGACGCCCAGCGGGGGGTCGGCTGAGCAGTTCTTC
CASSLTPSGGSAEQFF
>TRBJ1-3|-|-|TRBV18
TGTGCCAGCTCACCCGGGGCAGGAGGAAACACCATATATTTT
CASSPGAGGNTIYF
>TRBJ2-3|-|-|TRBV10-3
TGTGCCATCAGTGCCCCCAGGGCAGGTAGCACAGATACGCAGTATTTT
CAISAPRAGSTDTQYF
>TRBJ2-3|-|TRBD1|TRBV19
TGTGCCAGTAGTTTAAGGACAGGGAGTAGGACAGATACGCAGTATTTT
CASSLRTGSRTDTQYF
>TRBJ1-4|-|TRBD1|TRBV28
TGTGCCAGCAGGGGACAGCCCTTTGAAAAACTGTTTTTT
CASRGQPFEKLFF
>TRBJ1-5|once|TRBD1|TRBV7-2
TGTGCCAGCAGCACGAGACAGGGAGGCAATCAGCCCCAGCATTTT
CASSTRQGGNQPQHF
>TRBJ2-3|-|-|TRBV12-3/TRBV12-4
TGTGCCAGCAGTTTTTACGGAGATACGCAGTATTTT
CASSFYGDTQYF
>TRBJ2-7|-|-|TRBV21-1
TGTGCCAGCAGCAAAAACAATAGAGGAACAGGAGCTTACGAGCAGTACTTC
CASSKNNRGTGAYEQYF
>TRBJ1-4|-|-|TRBV14
TGTGCCAGCAGCCCTCCAGGCGGACGAGGGGAAAAACTGTTTTTT
CASSPPGGRGEKLFF
>TRBJ1-2|once|TRBD1|TRBV27
TGTGCCAGCAGTCCCGGGACAGGGGCTAACTATGGCTACACCTTC
CASSPGTGANYGYTF
>TRBJ1-6|medium-sized|-|TRBV19
TGTGCCAGTAGTGGAGGCGAGTTTTGGGATTCACCCCTCCACTTT
CASSGGEFWDSPLHF
>TRBJ1-3|-|-|TRBV13
TGTGCCAGCAGCTTATCTCAACGACTGTACTCTGGAAACACCATATATTTT
CASSLSQRLYSGNTIYF
>TRBJ1-6|-|-|TRBV3-1/TRBV3-2
TGTGCCAGCATGCGGCAGGGTGGTTCACCCCTCCACTTT
CASMRQGGSPLHF
>TRBJ2-7|-|TRBD2|TRBV6-2/TRBV6-3
TGTGCCAGCAGTTACCCCAAAACAGGGACTAGCAGTCCCTACGAGCAGTACTTC
CASSYPKTGTSSPYEQYF
>TRBJ2-5|-|-|TRBV6-6
TGTGCCAGCAGTTACCTCTCAGGGCGCGCCGAGACCCAGTACTTC
CASSYLSGRAETQYF
>TRBJ1-4|-|TRBD1|TRBV6-1
TGTGCCAGCAGTGAAATACAGGGGGCGCGTGAAAAACTGTTTTTT
CASSEIQGAREKLFF
>TRBJ2-3|-|TRBD2|TRBV27
TGTGCCAGCAGTGTTACTAGCGGGGGCACAGATACGCAGTATTTT
CASSVTSGGTDTQYF
>TRBJ1-6|-|-|TRBV6-5
TGTGCCAGCAGTTATGGCCCCAGGGGAAAATCACCCCTCCACTTT
CASSYGPRGKSPLHF
>TRBJ1-6|-|TRBD1|TRBV28
TGTGCCAGCAGCCGACAGGGTTCTTCACCCCTCCACTTT
CASSRQGSSPLHF
>TRBJ2-7|-|-|TRBV7-6
TGTGCCAGCAGTCGAGGAACTGGGGCGGCCTACGAGCAGTACTTC
CASSRGTGAAYEQYF
>TRBJ1-5|-|TRBD1|TRBV12-3/TRBV12-4
TGTGCCAGCAAAAGGGGGCCCAATCAGCCCCAGCATTTT
CASKRGPNQPQHF
>TRBJ2-5|-|TRBD2|TRBV6-5
TGTGCCAGCAGTTATCCGCGGGGGGGCCCTTTTGAGACCCAGTACTTC
CASSYPRGGPFETQYF
>TRBJ2-7|-|TRBD1|TRBV4-3
TGCGCCAGCAGCCAGGGGACAGGACCCTACGAGCAGTACTTC
CASSQGTGPYEQYF
>TRBJ2-7|-|-|TRBV12-3/TRBV12-4
TGTGCCAGCAGTTTGGTGGTTGCCTACGAGCAGTACTTC
CASSLVVAYEQYF
>TRBJ1-1|-|-|TRBV6-2/TRBV6-3
TGTGCCAGCAGTTACCTCAAGGCATATGAAGCTTTCTTT
CASSYLKAYEAFF
>TRBJ1-2|-|-|TRBV15
TGTGCCACCAGCAGAGATTATGAGGGGTACTATGGCTACACCTTC
CATSRDYEGYYGYTF
>TRBJ1-2|-|-|TRBV3-1/TRBV3-2
TGTGCCAGCAGCCGGACAGACAATGGCTACACCTTC
CASSRTDNGYTF
>TRBJ2-3|-|-|TRBV27
TGTGCCAGCAGTTTCATCGGACTTTCCACAGATACGCAGTATTTT
CASSFIGLSTDTQYF